What follows is one T cell receptor (beta chain) and its context. Its antigen is still unknown. The data originate from a study of memory CD8 T cells in hepatitis C reinfection. Study background: Chronic HCV followed reinfection in two donors who cleared primary infection. Samples at peak reinfection came 3 to 8 weeks post-detection.

Findings and caveats of the study: With roughly five donors, public clonotype conclusions could not be definitive.

Unmatched junction bases numbered 11, after V lost 7 bases and J lost 3 bases. The CDR3 spans 15 residues. Germline V lookup: CDR1 LNHDA, CDR2 SQIVND (reference sequence). Profiling relied on immunoSEQ multiplex PCR, and the TCRdb table lists in-frame clones only, not all of them. Of 35,000 to 55,000 clones listed, 70% to 90% are singletons. Noted time point: peak reinfection, 3 to 8 weeks after reinfection detection. No in vitro expansion preceded TCR sequencing of the sorted cells. At all three reinfection time points, viable CD3+ CD8+ CD45RO- cells from a couple of donors served as controls. The sequenced sample consisted of naive CD8+ T cells sorted from blood. V is TRBV19 and J is TRBJ1-2; 7 bases line up with TRBD1. The receptor was isolated from a man aged 18 to 30 with hepatitis C virus infection. CDR3 nucleotides: TGTGCCAGTATCAATCCGGGACAGTCAGACTATGGCTACACCTTC. This codes for CASINPGQSDYGYTF.